This note documents a single TCR beta chain sequence. Its antigen remains unknown. Time point described: sample taken at primary tumor resection. V lost 2 bases, J lost 5 bases, and 6 bases lay in between. The CDR3 sequence is 12 residues long. The V gene's germline CDR1 is MNHNY and CDR2 SVGAGI (reference sequence). The entry originates in a study of spatial heterogeneity in lung cancer. Study information: Raw-read counts averaged over ten per unique TCR and UMI combination. The study's findings and limits: Tumor mutation counts were tracked by expanded intratumoral alpha and beta TCR counts.

TCRdb independently ran MiXCR on the 5' RACE reads; one entry per CDR3 protein. The data hold about 9,300 distinct CDR3 sequences, with roughly 50% observed a single time. The chain employs TRBV6-6 and TRBJ1-1; D is unclear. The material was lung tumor tissue, obtained at surgery. The sequence derives from a female donor with early-stage non-small cell lung cancer. CDR3 sequence: CASSYTATEAFF. DNA for the CDR3: TGTGCCAGCAGTTACACAGCTACTGAAGCTTTCTTT.